This T cell receptor (beta chain) was recorded in a study of T-cell reconstitution after alpha-beta-depleted transplantation in children (dated by TCRdb to about 2016). Concerning the study at large: Using TCR repertoire profiling, the study quantitatively followed how T-cell immune reconstitution unfolded in children after TCRalphabeta/CD19-depleted allogeneic hematopoietic cell transplantation. What the research found in general, with its limitations: Over subsequent months, a decline in hyperexpanded clone frequencies was noted, and after one year, T-cell counts and TCRbeta diversity were mostly ascribed to newly produced T cells. In some patients, the high TCRbeta diversity seen at day 60 was put down to recipient T cells and intrathymic progenitors that had survived conditioning. The apparently early recovery of alphabetaT-cell counts about two months after transplant reportedly depended on only several hundred rapidly expanded clones that came from non-depleted graft cells.

Library generation was performed with PCR. The sequencing machine was an Illumina HiSeq 2500. TCR library preparation used molecular barcoding, with unique molecular identifiers applied to normalize quantification of the TCRbeta repertoire. TCRdb itself trimmed the public reads at Q25 with fastp, ran MiXCR and retained productive beta chains. Rows matching on CDR3 protein sequence are summarized as one entry with the most common DNA and genes. The sample yields around 450,000 distinct CDR3 sequences; 10% to 13% were counted once. The top ten clonotypes cover about 2.1% of the sample. CDR1 SGHTA and CDR2 FQGNSA were looked up in the germline V gene. The V and J ends are trimmed by 3 bases and 0 bases, leaving 9 bases between them. From the cysteine up to the phenylalanine, the CDR3 has a length of 15 residues. The entry retains the CDR3 DNA only, 45 bases that are in frame from base 1. The treatment or condition label, read with the paper, signifies: allogeneic hematopoietic cell transplantation with graft depleted of TCRalphabeta T cells and CD19 B cells. Transplant recipients were children who received TCRalphabeta/CD19-depleted allogeneic hematopoietic cell grafts.

This clonotype came up many times. The specificity of this receptor is unknown. The record has no base qualities; no much larger clone is one base away. This TCR came from a child aged 2 to 9 with inherited bone marrow failure, due to receive a stem cell transplant. In this chain, TRBV7-2 is recombined with TRBJ2-1, with TRBD2 tentatively as D gene (6 bases match). The material was PBMCs, obtained before TCRalphabeta/CD19-depleted stem cell transplant. The nucleotides are TGTGCCAGCAGCTTTAGCGGTACCTCCTACAATGAGCAGTTCTTC. This codes for CASSFSGTSYNEQFF.